These T cell receptor beta chains were read from a single sample in a study of memory CD4+ T cells and cytomegalovirus serostatus. Here immunoSEQ multiplex PCR was the method, and the copy in TCRdb shows in-frame clones only, minus some. Of around 63,000 clones in the sample, about 80% were seen once. Sequencing was performed on memory CD4+ T cells from blood. The source of these receptors is an adult in good health and CMV-seropositive. CDR3s include the opening cysteine and the closing phenylalanine or tryptophan. The order of the fields is V gene, CDR3 protein.

>TRBV4-3
CASSLLWGFNQPQHF
>TRBV7-9
CASRGPLAATDTQYF
>TRBV10-1
CARGGWADTQYF
>TRBV14
CASSRQMNTEAFF
>TRBV4-1
CASSPTPPDRVIETQYF
>TRBV6-5
CASSYYTEAFF
>TRBV5-6
CASSLGGGFEAFF
>TRBV18
CASSGLGYNSPLHF
>TRBV5-1
CASSPTGAGELFF
>TRBV4-2
CASSRNVGLAGFSSYNEQFF
>TRBV6-4
CATSARAGANTGELFF
>TRBV5-1
CASSHSRGPGEQFF
>TRBV28
CASSEPSGTYYGYTF
>TRBV4-1
CASSLVVLAGETQYF
>TRBV5-1
CASSLTGTGKGNTQYF
>TRBV7-9
CASSFLVAGVNTGELFF
>TRBV7-7
CASSRTSGSNEQFF
>TRBV27
CASSLGQGYTEAFF
>TRBV15
CATSRRQGSEAFF
>TRBV5-6
CASSLGGLWGGNTEAFF
>TRBV28
CASSSGTYEQYF
>TRBV29-1
CSVEGAEDTEAFF
>TRBV11-2
CASSLDLGGNYNEQFF
>TRBV6-1
CASIGEKSNQPQHF
>TRBV7-2
CASSLAGLNTDTQYF
>TRBV4-1
CASSQDLGGVRLGYTF
>TRBV10-1
CASREAGVDTQYF
>TRBV4-2
CASSQEGAGTANTGELFF
>TRBV19
CASSIDLGNTEAFF
>TRBV25-1
CASSELAGPYGYTF
>TRBV28
CASSLSSSGPYEQYF
>TRBV6-1
CASSVPGYEQYF
>TRBV7-2
CASSPMALNTEAFF
>TRBV19
CASDSYAGTGSDGYTF
>TRBV30
CAWSVLRATEAFF
>TRBV30
CAGGGGKRTDTQYF
>TRBV28
CASSLMAGSTDTQYF
>TRBV7-9
CASSKGTSGGLHYEQYF
>TRBV2
CASTLGRYNEQFF
>TRBV12-5
CASGQGGQPQHF
>TRBV6-1
CASTSGPINQPQHF
>TRBV29-1
CSVDDRGRLETQYF
>TRBV7-2
CASSFSSGRRQNEQFF
>TRBV4-1
CASSHIDLISYNEQFF
>TRBV5-1
CASRKWANLGGNTEAFF
>TRBV12-5
CASGLFGETQYF
>TRBV2
CASSDLDEQYF
>TRBV2
CASSVETGSNSPLHF
>TRBV11-2
CASSLELGTSTDTQYF
>TRBV5-1
CASSLGQGTPLHF
>TRBV5-1
CASSGDRGDTGELFF
>TRBV9
CASSLGGSTDTQYF
>TRBV5-4
CASSLARTAYNEQFF
>TRBV7-2
CASSPAFSSYNEQFF
>TRBV7-9
CASSRRGPEVVNEKLFF